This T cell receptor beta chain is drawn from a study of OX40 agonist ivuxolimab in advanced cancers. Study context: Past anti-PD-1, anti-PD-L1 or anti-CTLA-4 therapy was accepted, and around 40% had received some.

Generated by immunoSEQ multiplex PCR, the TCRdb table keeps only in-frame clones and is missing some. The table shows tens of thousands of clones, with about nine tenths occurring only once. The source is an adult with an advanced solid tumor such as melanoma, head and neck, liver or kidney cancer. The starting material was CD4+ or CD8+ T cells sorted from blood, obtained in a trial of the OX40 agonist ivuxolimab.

The DNA of the CDR3 is TGTGCCAGCAGCGTAGGCTTGACAGGGGGGGTCGGGGAGACCCAGTACTTC. Translation: CASSVGLTGGVGETQYF. This chain joins TRBV9 and TRBJ2-5, with 9 bases aligning to TRBD1. The CDR3 is 17 residues long. Unmatched junction bases numbered 11, after V lost 0 bases and J lost 5 bases. Per the germline V gene, CDR1 is SGDLS and CDR2 is YYNGEE.